Listed here are 16 T cell receptor beta chains from one sample, sequenced in a study of human T cells and chemical hapten exposure (TCRdb year 2021). The library was built by means of RACE. The sequencing machine was a NextSeq 500. TCRdb cleaned the public reads at Q25 with fastp, built clones with MiXCR and kept in-frame beta chains. Each CDR3 protein appears once, grouped with its most common genes and DNA. This sample comprises around 330,000 distinct CDR3 sequences, 5% to 6.5% of them detected only once. Approximately 8.2% of the sample lies in the top ten. The time point label corresponds to: pre-sensitization, week 0. What the treatment or condition label conveys for this sample: therapeutic diphenylcyclopropenone sensitization with weekly scalp DPC. Sequencing used whole blood, obtained in connection with sensitization to the hapten diphenylcyclopropenone (DPC). Receptor source: a woman aged 18 to 35 with alopecia areata. Some clones in this sample may be carry-over from other donors' samples.

This chain connects TRBV6-5 to TRBJ1-1; 8 positions match TRBD1. The CDR3 is 14 amino acids. The germline V gene has CDR1 MNHEY and CDR2 SVGAGI. Trimming removed 8 bases from V and 4 bases from J; junction bases left unmatched: 9. CDR3 sequence reads: CASFYRTGSTEAFF. DNA of the CDR3: TGTGCCAGCTTTTATCGGACAGGGAGCACTGAAGCTTTCTTT.

Only a few counts were recorded for this clonotype. The J gene is TRBJ1-3, the V gene TRBV9, with 8 positions matching TRBD1. The junction had 7 bases not matched to a gene; V was cut back by 6 bases and J by 5 bases. The CDR3 totals 14 residues. The germline V gene encodes CDR1 SGDLS and CDR2 YYNGEE. The CDR3, as DNA: TGTGCCAGCAAGTCCGGGACAGGCAGAAACACCATATATTTT. Protein sequence: CASKSGTGRNTIYF.

This clonotype was found a few times. The rearrangement uses TRBV6-2 or TRBV6-3 and TRBJ2-7, with D possibly being TRBD2 (6 bases). Germline CDR1 MNHEY, CDR2 SVGEGT. Trimming left V 0 bases short and J 12 bases short, with 24 bases between. This CDR3 has 16 residues. The CDR3 sequence is CASSYSTGASRDSPYF. In DNA, the CDR3 is TGTGCCAGCAGTTACTCGACCGGCGCATCACGGGACTCCCCGTACTTC.

The table lists this clonotype with a few counts. The chain joins TRBV6-1 to TRBJ1-2; D not certain. Germline V gene data show CDR1 as MNHNS and CDR2 as SASEGT. This CDR3 contains 15 residues. The V gene lost 2 bases and the J gene lost 6 bases, with 16 bases spanning the gap. In DNA form, the CDR3 reads TGTGCCAGCAGTGAACATGGAAGGTTCTTCAATGGCTACACCTTC. This codes for CASSEHGRFFNGYTF.

This clonotype was detected many times. This chain connects TRBV7-8 to TRBJ2-3; D remains unclear. Germline CDR1 and CDR2: SGHVS and FQNEAQ. The CDR3 sequence is 13 residues long. V lost 5 bases and J 4 bases, leaving 10 bases between the germline ends. The CDR3 coding sequence is TGTGCCAGCAGCCCGCAACTTGCAGATACGCAGTATTTT. Translation: CASSPQLADTQYF. The whole variable domain, filled in from reference TRBV7-8 and TRBJ2-3, reads GAGVSQSPRYKVAKRGQDVALRCDPISGHVSLFWYQQALGQGPEFLTYFQNEAQLDKSGLPSDRFFAERPEGSVSTLKIQRTQQEDSAVYLCASSPQLADTQYFGPGTRLTVL.

This clonotype was observed many times. The chain employs TRBV9 and TRBJ2-7, with D possibly being TRBD1 (5 bases). Trimming stripped 4 bases from V and 0 bases from J, with 17 bases between. CDR3 length equals 16 residues. Germline CDR1 is SGDLS and CDR2 is YYNGEE. CDR3 residues: CASSPRTDTVSYEQYF. The CDR3 DNA is TGTGCCAGCAGCCCAAGGACGGACACCGTCTCCTACGAGCAGTACTTC.

This clonotype was detected a few times. This sequence joins TRBV18 and TRBJ1-5, with TRBD1 matching over 8 bases. The germline gives CDR1 KGHSH, CDR2 LQKENI. CDR3 length equals 14 residues. V lost 3 bases and J lost 10; bases outside the gene matches: 8. In DNA, the CDR3 is TGTGCCAGCTCACCGTACAGGGGGTCGGTCCCCCAGCATTTT. Its translation is CASSPYRGSVPQHF. The variable domain in full, completed from reference TRBV18 and TRBJ1-5, reads NAGVMQNPRHLVRRRGQEARLRCSPMKGHSHVYWYRQLPEEGLKFMVYLQKENIIDESGMPKERFSAEFPKEGPSILRIQQVVRGDSAAYFCASSPYRGSVPQHFGDGTRLSIL.

The V and J genes are TRBV10-3 and TRBJ1-5, with 9 bases that match TRBD1. V was pared by 0 bases and J by 5 bases, with 5 bases of the junction left unmatched. Germline loops: CDR1 ENHRY, CDR2 SYGVKD. The CDR3 sequence is 16 residues long. The CDR3 nucleotides are TGTGCCATCAGTGAGTCGACAGGGGGTAGGGATCAGCCCCAGCATTTT. It is translated as CAISESTGGRDQPQHF.

This clonotype was detected many times. CDR3 sequence reads: CASSPFRGAEYEQYF. Here the CDR3 DNA reads TGTGCCAGCTCACCCTTCCGGGGGGCCGAATACGAGCAGTACTTC. The chain is built from TRBV18 and TRBJ2-7; possible D gene TRBD2, 7 bases. This CDR3 is built from 15 residues. The germline gives CDR1 KGHSH, CDR2 LQKENI. V gave up 3 bases and J gave up 4 bases, with 16 bases separating them.

This clonotype occurred a few times. The chain has TRBV28 and TRBJ1-1, with D uncertain. Germline V gene data show CDR1 as MDHEN and CDR2 as SYDVKM. The CDR3 spans 11 residues. Trimming removed 8 bases from V and 5 bases from J, with 9 bases in between. The CDR3 DNA reads TGTGCCAGCGATTATGGGACTGAAGCTTTCTTT. Amino acids: CASDYGTEAFF.

This chain joins TRBV24-1 and TRBJ2-5; the D gene is possibly TRBD2 (6 bases). V shed 3 bases and J shed 1 base, with 11 bases lying between them. This CDR3 contains 15 residues. Germline V CDR1 and CDR2: KGHDR, SFDVKD. CDR3 in amino acids: CATSDPTSPQETQYF. The CDR3, as DNA: TGTGCCACCAGTGATCCAACTAGCCCCCAAGAGACCCAGTACTTC.

This chain connects TRBV4-3 to TRBJ2-1, with 8 bases fitting TRBD2. Germline V CDR1 and CDR2: LGHNA, YSLEER. V was pared by 3 bases and J by 8 bases, with 9 bases of the junction left unmatched. The CDR3 is made up of 15 amino acids. CDR3 region: CASSQGLLAGYEQFF. In nucleotides, the CDR3 is TGCGCCAGCAGCCAGGGGCTCTTAGCGGGGTATGAGCAGTTCTTC.

This clonotype was seen many times. CDR3 in DNA: TGCGCCAGCCAAGCATCGAGGGGGCTGGAGCAAGAGACCCAGTACTTC. Amino acids: CASQASRGLEQETQYF. The chain combines TRBV5-1 with TRBJ2-5; 7 bases are a match to TRBD1. Germline CDR1 SGHRS, CDR2 YFSETQ. Trimming removed 7 bases from V and 2 bases from J; junction bases left unmatched: 14. The CDR3 has 16 amino acids.

CDR3 DNA sequence: TGTGCCAGCAGTTCAGGCGGACGAGGAAACACCATATATTTT. It is translated as CASSSGGRGNTIYF. The chain links TRBV6-2 or TRBV6-3 to TRBJ1-3; no reliable D call. Trimming left V 4 bases short and J 4 bases short, with 11 bases between. Germline V gives CDR1 MNHEY, CDR2 SVGEGT. The CDR3 sequence is 14 residues long.

Ten or more counts support this clonotype. CDR3 nucleotides: TGCGCCAGCAGCTTTAAAACCGGGACGGAATTCTCTGGAAACACCATATATTTT. It encodes CASSFKTGTEFSGNTIYF. V usage is TRBV5-1 and J usage is TRBJ1-3; TRBD1 might be the D (5 bases). In germline, CDR1 is SGHRS, CDR2 YFSETQ. V shed 2 bases and J shed 0 bases, with 18 bases lying between them. CDR3 length: 18 amino acids.

This chain joins TRBV4-3 and TRBJ1-5; TRBD1 matches 9 bases. The CDR3 sequence is 17 residues long. V lost 2 bases to trimming and J lost 6 bases; unmatched junction nucleotides: 11. Looked up from germline, CDR1 is LGHNA and CDR2 is YSLEER. The CDR3 spells CASSQYPETGGGQPQHF. CDR3 coding DNA: TGCGCCAGCAGCCAATACCCCGAGACAGGGGGTGGTCAGCCCCAGCATTTT.